This T cell receptor (beta chain) was retrieved from a study of Graves' ophthalmopathy and Graves' hyperthyroidism. General study results and limits: Blood also harbored most expanded thyroid clonotypes above 0.001 frequency. Prediction of ophthalmopathy progression reached less than 71% sensitivity and under 80% specificity. A model of 13 signatures distinguished ophthalmopathy from stable hyperthyroidism at approximately 90% sensitivity and roughly 80% specificity.

Amplification of the TCR beta CDR3 regions used RNA transcripts (as template). First-round RT-PCR used HTBI primers; second-round multiplex PCR followed. Using its own MiXCR run on the multiplex PCR reads, TCRdb lists one record per CDR3 protein. This table holds 400,000 to 450,000 distinct CDR3 sequences, roughly 20% found once. PBMCs were isolated by Ficoll-Paque density gradient centrifugation, using over 9.5 ml of fresh peripheral blood as the starting material. This clonotype was seen at least ten times. No antigen is known for it. The V and J ends lost 4 bases and 4 bases respectively, with 17 bases between them. This CDR3 has 15 residues. Germline-derived CDR1 and CDR2 are SGHAT and FQNNGV.

Sequencing was done on a sample of peripheral blood. This chain links TRBV11-2 with TRBJ2-7; either TRBD1 or TRBD2 may supply D (5 bases each). This clonotype was sampled from a woman aged 18-29 years with stable Graves' hyperthyroidism. CDR3 protein: CASSSLGDRRYEQYF. In DNA, the CDR3 is TGTGCCAGCAGCTCCCTAGGGGACCGCCGTTACGAGCAGTACTTC.